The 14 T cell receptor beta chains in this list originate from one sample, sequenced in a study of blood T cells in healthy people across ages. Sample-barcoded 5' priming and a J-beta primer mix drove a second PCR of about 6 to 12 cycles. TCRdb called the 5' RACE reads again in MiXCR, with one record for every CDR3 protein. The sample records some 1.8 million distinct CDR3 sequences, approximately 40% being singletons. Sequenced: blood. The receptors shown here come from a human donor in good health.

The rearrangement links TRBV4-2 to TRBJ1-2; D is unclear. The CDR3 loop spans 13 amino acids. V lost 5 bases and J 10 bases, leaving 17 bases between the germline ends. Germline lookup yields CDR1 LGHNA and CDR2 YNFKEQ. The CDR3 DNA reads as TGTGCCAGCAGCTACATGGGAGAGGCGACCTACACCTTC. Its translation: CASSYMGEATYTF.

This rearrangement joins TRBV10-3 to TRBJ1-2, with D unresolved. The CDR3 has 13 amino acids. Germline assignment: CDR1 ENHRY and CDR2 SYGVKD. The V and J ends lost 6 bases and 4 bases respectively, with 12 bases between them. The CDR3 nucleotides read TGTGCCATCAGAGAACCAGGAACCTATGGCTACACCTTC. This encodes CAIREPGTYGYTF.

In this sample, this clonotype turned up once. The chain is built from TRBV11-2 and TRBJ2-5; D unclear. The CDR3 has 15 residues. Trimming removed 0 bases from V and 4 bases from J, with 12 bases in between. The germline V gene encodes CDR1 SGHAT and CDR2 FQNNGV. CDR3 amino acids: CASSLDHGKRETQYF. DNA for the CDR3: TGTGCCAGCAGCTTAGATCATGGCAAAAGAGAGACCCAGTACTTC.

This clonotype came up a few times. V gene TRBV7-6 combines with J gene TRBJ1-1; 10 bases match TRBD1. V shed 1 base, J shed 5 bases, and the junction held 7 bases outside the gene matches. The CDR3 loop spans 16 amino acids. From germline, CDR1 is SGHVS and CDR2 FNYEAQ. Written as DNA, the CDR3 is TGTGCCAGCAGCTTAGGGCTGGGACAGGGGAGTACTGAAGCTTTCTTT. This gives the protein CASSLGLGQGSTEAFF.

The CDR3 loop reads CASSLMGSNEKLFF. The DNA of the CDR3 is TGTGCCAGCAGCTTAATGGGATCTAATGAAAAACTGTTTTTT. The chain joins TRBV7-9 to TRBJ1-4; D is unresolved. The CDR3 length is 14 residues. Germline lookup yields CDR1 SEHNR and CDR2 FQNEAQ (reference sequence). The V and J ends lost 2 bases and 3 bases respectively, with 7 bases between them.

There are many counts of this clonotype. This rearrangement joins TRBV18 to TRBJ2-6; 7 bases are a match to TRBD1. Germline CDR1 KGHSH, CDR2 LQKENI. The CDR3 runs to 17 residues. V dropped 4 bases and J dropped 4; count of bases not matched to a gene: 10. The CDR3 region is CASSRFPTGMGANVLTF. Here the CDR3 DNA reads TGTGCCAGCTCACGTTTTCCGACAGGGATGGGGGCCAACGTCCTGACTTTC. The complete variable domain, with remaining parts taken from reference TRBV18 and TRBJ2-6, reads NAGVMQNPRHLVRRRGQEARLRCSPMKGHSHVYWYRQLPEEGLKFMVYLQKENIIDESGMPKERFSAEFPKEGPSILRIQQVVRGDSAAYFCASSRFPTGMGANVLTFGAGSRLTVL.

CDR3 DNA: TGCGCCAGCAGCCAGGGGATGGGTGAAAAACTGTTTTTT. This encodes CASSQGMGEKLFF. The chain couples TRBV4-1 to TRBJ1-4; D gene ambiguous. V lost 3 bases and J lost 7, with 9 bases in between. The CDR3 length is 13 residues. CDR1 is MGHRA, CDR2 YSYEKL, per germline.

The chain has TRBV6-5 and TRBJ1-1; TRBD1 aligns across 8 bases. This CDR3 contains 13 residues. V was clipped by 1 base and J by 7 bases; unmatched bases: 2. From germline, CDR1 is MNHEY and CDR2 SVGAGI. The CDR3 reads CASSYYGQGEAFF. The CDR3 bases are TGTGCCAGCAGTTACTACGGACAGGGTGAAGCTTTCTTT.

The CDR3 nucleotides are TGTGCCAGCAGCAAATTCATCGGACAGGGCACCAGTGACGAGCAGTACTTC. This encodes CASSKFIGQGTSDEQYF. The chain is built from TRBV7-2 and TRBJ2-7; 8 bases align to TRBD1. The V and J ends lost 5 bases and 5 bases, in that order; junction bases with no gene match: 17. Germline lookup yields CDR1 SGHTA and CDR2 FQGNSA. The CDR3 has 17 amino acids.

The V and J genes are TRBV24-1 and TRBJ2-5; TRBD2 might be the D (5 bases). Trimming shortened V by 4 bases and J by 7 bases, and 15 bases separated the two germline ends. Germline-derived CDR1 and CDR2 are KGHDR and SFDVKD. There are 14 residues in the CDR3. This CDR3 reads CATSDGFGRGTQYF. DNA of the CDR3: TGTGCCACCAGTGACGGGTTTGGCCGGGGGACCCAGTACTTC.

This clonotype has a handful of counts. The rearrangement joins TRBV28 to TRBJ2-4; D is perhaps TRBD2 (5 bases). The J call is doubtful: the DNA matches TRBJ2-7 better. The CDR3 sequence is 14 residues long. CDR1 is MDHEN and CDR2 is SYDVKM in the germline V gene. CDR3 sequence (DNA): TGTGCCAGCAGTCTAGTGGGAGCCAAATACGAGCAGTACTTC. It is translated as CASSLVGAKYEQYF.

The CDR3 region is CASSFGLRSSYEQYF. In nucleotides, the CDR3 is TGTGCCAGCAGTTTCGGACTCAGGAGCTCCTACGAGCAGTACTTC. V is TRBV12-3 or TRBV12-4 and J is TRBJ2-7; TRBD2 might be the D (5 bases). CDR3 length: 15 residues. V was trimmed by 3 bases and J by 0 bases, leaving 12 bases between them.

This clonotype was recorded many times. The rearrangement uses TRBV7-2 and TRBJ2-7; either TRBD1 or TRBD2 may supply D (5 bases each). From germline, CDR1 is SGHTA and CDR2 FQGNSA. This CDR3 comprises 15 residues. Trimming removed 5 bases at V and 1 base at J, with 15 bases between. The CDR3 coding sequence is TGTGCCAGCAGCCCCAACATGGGACCTTCCTACGAGCAGTACTTC. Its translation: CASSPNMGPSYEQYF.

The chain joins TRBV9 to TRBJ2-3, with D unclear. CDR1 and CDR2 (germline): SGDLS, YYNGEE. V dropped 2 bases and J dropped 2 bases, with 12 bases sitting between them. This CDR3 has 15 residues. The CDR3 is CASSVSNLFTDTQYF. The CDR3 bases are TGTGCCAGCAGCGTCTCGAATCTATTCACAGATACGCAGTATTTT.